The T cell receptor (beta chain) described here comes from a study of T cells after yellow fever vaccination. This clonotype was counted at least ten times. TCRdb reanalysed the 5' RACE reads using MiXCR and keeps one entry per CDR3 protein. The data show a few hundred thousand distinct CDR3 sequences, roughly 3% seen once. The CDR3 covers 14 residues. Germline V gene data show CDR1 as DFQATT and CDR2 as SNEGSKA (reference sequence). The V end was cut by 2 bases, the J end by 8 bases, with 17 bases between. The specimen was CD4+ T cells sorted from PBMCs, collected 10 days after the yellow fever booster vaccination. This sequence originates from a man younger than 35 who received the YFV17D yellow fever vaccine. This sequence joins TRBV20-1 and TRBJ2-3; D remains ambiguous. CDR3 sequence (DNA): TGCAGTGCTAGATTAGCTGGCCTTTTAGGTACGCAGTATTTT. Translation: CSARLAGLLGTQYF.